These 29 T cell receptor beta chains were sequenced from one sample in a study of T cell changes during pregnancy in multiple sclerosis. Only in-frame clones appear in the TCRdb table, and some are missing; sequencing was by immunoSEQ multiplex PCR. Among 55,000 to 85,000 clones listed, 85% to 95% were seen once. Specimen: peripheral blood, collected in the third trimester of pregnancy. All receptors come from a female donor with multiple sclerosis, enrolled in a pregnancy study.

Notes on this clone: The same CDR3 also results from other DNA sequences found in this sample. The rearrangement links TRBV18 to TRBJ1-1; the D is unclear. V lost 0 bases, J lost 1 base, and 6 bases lay in between. This CDR3 has 14 amino acids. CDR1 is KGHSH and CDR2 is LQKENI in the germline V gene. CDR3 residues: CASSPPPGNTEAFF. The CDR3 nucleotides are TGTGCCAGCTCACCACCGCCAGGGAACACTGAAGCTTTCTTT.

The chain uses TRBV7-3 and TRBJ2-3; possibly TRBD1 for D (5 bases). V gave up 2 bases and J gave up 5 bases, with 17 bases separating them. The CDR3 spans 16 residues. Germline loops: CDR1 SGHTA, CDR2 FQGTGA. This CDR3 is CASSLSDTVGIDTQYF. CDR3 sequence (DNA): TGTGCCAGCAGCTTATCGGACACCGTTGGGATAGATACGCAGTATTTT.

The V gene is TRBV6-1, the J gene TRBJ2-7; 7 bases map to TRBD2. Germline V gene sequence: CDR1 MNHNS, CDR2 SASEGT. The CDR3 is made up of 16 amino acids. V lost 1 base, J lost 2 bases, and 8 bases stayed unmatched. CDR3 coding DNA: TGTGCCAGCAGTGAAGGTAGGAGCGGGGTTGCCTACGAGCAGTACTTC. This sequence encodes CASSEGRSGVAYEQYF.

This chain uses TRBV6-1 with TRBJ2-7, with 16 bases identical to TRBD2. The CDR3 runs 14 residues. The germline V gene has CDR1 MNHNS and CDR2 SASEGT. J lost 9 bases, V lost 6 bases, and 5 bases had no gene match. CDR3 region: CASRGGLAGGGQYF. CDR3 nucleotide sequence: TGTGCCAGCAGGGGGGGACTAGCGGGAGGGGGGCAGTACTTC.

This rearrangement joins TRBV5-1 to TRBJ1-4, with D tentatively TRBD1 (6 bases). Germline loops: CDR1 SGHRS, CDR2 YFSETQ. This CDR3 contains 17 residues. Trimming took 3 bases from V and 7 from J, leaving 22 bases between them. This chain's CDR3 is CASSSRTAGASTEKLFF. Here the CDR3 DNA reads TGCGCCAGCAGCTCGCGGACAGCTGGGGCCTCTACTGAAAAACTGTTTTTT.

By its share, this clone is medium-sized. This chain uses TRBV19 with TRBJ2-2; no clear D. V lost 2 bases and J lost 5, with 6 bases in between. This CDR3 has 13 residues. Looked up from germline, CDR1 is LNHDA and CDR2 is SQIVND (reference sequence). The CDR3 DNA follows: TGTGCCAGTAGTATATTACTAACCGGGGAGCTGTTTTTT. Protein product: CASSILLTGELFF.

The chain has TRBV5-4 and TRBJ2-5, with 10 bases lining up with TRBD2. V shed 0 bases, J shed 3 bases, and the junction held 2 bases outside the gene matches. CDR1 is SGHNT and CDR2 is YYREEE in the germline V gene (reference sequence). CDR3 length: 15 residues. The CDR3 loop is CASSLDGLAEETQYF. The CDR3 bases are TGTGCCAGCAGCTTGGACGGACTAGCGGAAGAGACCCAGTACTTC.

This clone appeared a single time. V usage is TRBV18 and J usage is TRBJ2-7; 9 nucleotides align to TRBD1. This CDR3 is 14 amino acids long. Trimming at V came to 4 bases and at J to 5 bases, leaving 6 bases not matched to a gene. CDR1 and CDR2 from the germline V gene are KGHSH and LQKENI. CDR3 DNA: TGTGCCAGCTCACTGGGACAGGGTATCGACGAGCAGTACTTC. It encodes CASSLGQGIDEQYF.

The rearrangement joins TRBV4-2 to TRBJ2-1; maybe TRBD1 (5 bases). The germline gives CDR1 LGHNA, CDR2 YNFKEQ. Trimming cost V 0 bases and J 8 bases, with 17 bases left between them. The CDR3 loop spans 16 amino acids. DNA for the CDR3: TGTGCCAGCAGCCAAGATCAGGGCCGTTCCCTGCATGAGCAGTTCTTC. Protein: CASSQDQGRSLHEQFF.

The V gene is TRBV5-6, the J gene TRBJ1-5; 8 positions agree with TRBD1. The germline V gene has CDR1 SGHDT and CDR2 YYEEEE. The CDR3 loop spans 15 amino acids. V was pared by 0 bases and J by 4 bases, with 3 bases of the junction left unmatched. As DNA, the CDR3 is TGTGCCAGCAGCTTGGGTACAGGGGGAAATCAGCCCCAGCATTTT. Translating it yields CASSLGTGGNQPQHF.

This chain connects TRBV30 to TRBJ2-7, with D unclear. The germline V gene has CDR1 GTSNPN and CDR2 SVGIG (reference sequence). There are 11 residues in the CDR3. V lost 4 bases and J 3 bases, leaving 7 bases between the germline ends. CDR3 protein: CAWTTGYEQYF. The CDR3 coding sequence is TGTGCCTGGACGACTGGCTACGAGCAGTACTTC. The complete variable domain, with remaining parts taken from reference TRBV30 and TRBJ2-7, reads SQTIHQWPATLVQPVGSPLSLECTVEGTSNPNLYWYRQAAGRGLQLLFYSVGIGQISSEVPQNLSASRPQDRQFILSSKKLLLSDSGFYLCAWTTGYEQYFGPGTRLTVT.

The CDR3 DNA reads TGTGCCAGCAGAAGAGTATTAGCCCCCAGCCAGCAGTACTTC. This translates into CASRRVLAPSQQYF. The chain links TRBV2 to TRBJ2-7; D not certain. There are 14 residues in the CDR3. Trimming cost V 6 bases and J 8 bases, with 20 bases left between them. Germline CDR1 SNHLY, CDR2 FYNNEI.

V gene TRBV6-5 combines with J gene TRBJ2-1; the D is unclear. The germline CDR1 and CDR2 sequences are MNHEY and SVGAGI. The CDR3 length is 14 residues. Between the trimmed V and J ends, which lost 4 bases and 6 bases, there was a span of 13 bases. DNA for the CDR3: TGTGCCAGCAGTTCCAATCCGGTCACCAATGAGCAGTTCTTC. Translating gives CASSSNPVTNEQFF.

CDR3 nucleotide sequence: TGTGCCAGCAGTTACCGAACTAGCGGGAGTATCACGCAGTATTTT. The encoded protein is CASSYRTSGSITQYF. The chain is built from TRBV6-5 and TRBJ2-3; 11 positions agree with TRBD2. The J segment lost 9 bases and the V segment lost 2 bases, leaving 7 bases of the junction unmatched. Germline V gives CDR1 MNHEY, CDR2 SVGAGI. The CDR3 loop spans 15 amino acids.

This rearrangement joins TRBV19 to TRBJ1-5; possible D gene TRBD1, 6 bases. Germline V lookup: CDR1 LNHDA, CDR2 SQIVND (reference sequence). The CDR3 spans 17 residues. Trimming took 5 bases from V and 4 from J, leaving 21 bases between them. The CDR3 DNA reads as TGTGCCAGTAGTTATAGTTCGCCGGGGGGGCGGAATCAGCCCCAGCATTTT. Amino acid sequence: CASSYSSPGGRNQPQHF.

The J gene is TRBJ1-2, the V gene TRBV18; D remains unclear. The CDR3 contains 14 residues. Trimming removed 3 bases at V and 4 bases at J, with 12 bases between. The germline V gene has CDR1 KGHSH and CDR2 LQKENI. The CDR3 loop is CASSPPDSLYGYTF. The CDR3, as DNA: TGTGCCAGCTCACCGCCAGACTCCCTCTATGGCTACACCTTC.

The chain uses TRBV29-1 and TRBJ2-1, with 7 bases matching TRBD1. Looked up from germline, CDR1 is SQVTM and CDR2 is ANQGSEA. The J segment lost 7 bases and the V segment lost 2 bases, leaving 5 bases of the junction unmatched. The CDR3 loop spans 13 amino acids. The CDR3 spells CSVERGRNNEQFF. The CDR3 DNA is TGCAGCGTTGAAAGGGGGCGCAATAATGAGCAGTTCTTC.

The chain links TRBV28 to TRBJ1-1, with TRBD1 matching over 9 bases. The CDR3 spans 14 residues. Unmatched junction bases numbered 0, after V lost 0 bases and J lost 4 bases. Germline V gene sequence: CDR1 MDHEN, CDR2 SYDVKM. The CDR3 DNA follows: TGTGCCAGCAGTTTATGGGACAGGGGCACTGAAGCTTTCTTT. Residues: CASSLWDRGTEAFF.

The chain employs TRBV11-3 and TRBJ2-1; D possibly corresponds to TRBD1 (6 bases). The length of the CDR3 is 15 residues. Germline V gene sequence: CDR1 SGHNT, CDR2 YENEEA. Trimming removed 5 bases at V and 3 bases at J, with 14 bases between. Here the CDR3 DNA reads TGTGCCAGCAGCCCGGACAGTCCCATCTACAATGAGCAGTTCTTC. Translating it yields CASSPDSPIYNEQFF.

V and J are TRBV9 and TRBJ2-1; 10 nucleotides line up with TRBD2. The J segment lost 4 bases and the V segment lost 0 bases, leaving 10 bases of the junction unmatched. CDR3 length: 18 residues. Germline assignment: CDR1 SGDLS and CDR2 YYNGEE. CDR3 bases: TGTGCCAGCAGCGTAGATGGTAGCGGGAGGATTTTTTACAATGAGCAGTTCTTC. It is translated as CASSVDGSGRIFYNEQFF.

The genes are TRBV29-1 and TRBJ1-5, with D possibly being TRBD1 (5 bases). V was clipped by 4 bases and J by 10 bases, with 14 bases between them. The CDR3 spans 12 residues. The germline V gene has CDR1 SQVTM and CDR2 ANQGSEA. In DNA, the CDR3 is TGCAGCGTTGGGGAGGGGCAAGGACCCCAGCATTTT. Its protein is CSVGEGQGPQHF.

V and J are TRBV5-5 and TRBJ2-7; a weak D match, TRBD1 (6 bases). CDR1 and CDR2 from the germline V gene are SGHKS and YYEKEE (reference sequence). Trimming shortened V by 9 bases and J by 1 base, and 14 bases separated the two germline ends. The CDR3 sequence is 13 residues long. CDR3 protein: CANSSDRSYEQYF. In nucleotides, the CDR3 is TGTGCCAACAGTTCCGACAGGTCCTACGAGCAGTACTTC.

V is TRBV5-6 and J is TRBJ2-4, with 7 positions matching TRBD2. This CDR3 contains 19 residues. The junction had 14 bases not matched to a gene; V was cut back by 0 bases and J by 2 bases. From germline, CDR1 is SGHDT and CDR2 YYEEEE. The CDR3 protein is CASSLGLPQSGLSKNIQYF. CDR3 nucleotide sequence: TGTGCCAGCAGCTTGGGACTCCCCCAGTCGGGACTATCCAAAAACATTCAGTACTTC.

The J gene is TRBJ2-1, the V gene TRBV19; 10 bases agree with TRBD2. V shed 5 bases and J 9 bases; nucleotides not matched to a gene: 10. This CDR3 region has 15 residues. Per the germline V gene, CDR1 is LNHDA and CDR2 is SQIVND (reference sequence). The CDR3 bases are TGTGCCAGTAGTGGCGCTAGCGGGAGTCTGGGTGAGCAGTTCTTC. Its protein is CASSGASGSLGEQFF.

The chain has TRBV9 and TRBJ2-7; TRBD2 is a possible D gene (5 bases). In germline, CDR1 is SGDLS, CDR2 YYNGEE. There are 15 residues in the CDR3. Trimming cost V 0 bases and J 5 bases, with 15 bases left between them. Here the CDR3 DNA reads TGTGCCAGCAGCGTAGCTGGTCTAGCTATCAACGAGCAGTACTTC. It yields the protein CASSVAGLAINEQYF. The variable domain in full, with the rest retrieved from reference TRBV9 and TRBJ2-7, is DSGVTQTPKHLITATGQRVTLRCSPRSGDLSVYWYQQSLDQGLQFLIQYYNGEERAKGNILERFSAQQFPDLHSELNLSSLELGDSALYFCASSVAGLAINEQYFGPGTRLTVT.

The rearrangement uses TRBV25-1 and TRBJ2-2; no clear D. There are 12 residues in the CDR3. V was clipped by 6 bases and J by 6 bases, with 8 bases between them. Germline lookup yields CDR1 MGHDK and CDR2 SYGVNS. In nucleotides, the CDR3 is TGTGCCAGCAGCCGAGTGGCCGGGGAGCTGTTTTTT. Encoded protein: CASSRVAGELFF.

The gene calls are TRBV2 and TRBJ2-7; TRBD2 matches at 11 bases. The CDR3 sequence is 16 residues long. The junction had 4 bases not matched to a gene; V was cut back by 1 base and J by 2 bases. CDR1 is SNHLY, CDR2 FYNNEI, per germline. In DNA form, the CDR3 reads TGTGCCAGCAGTGAAGGGGTACTAGCGGGAGCCTACGAGCAGTACTTC. It yields the protein CASSEGVLAGAYEQYF.

The chain carries TRBV16 and TRBJ1-5; 8 nucleotides line up with TRBD1. CDR3 size: 15 residues. V was pared by 4 bases and J by 5 bases, with 7 bases of the junction left unmatched. Germline loops: CDR1 KGHSY, CDR2 FQNENV. CDR3 region: CASSPDRGEHQPQHF. As DNA, the CDR3 is TGTGCCAGCAGCCCAGACAGGGGCGAGCATCAGCCCCAGCATTTT.

The V and J genes are TRBV4-2 and TRBJ2-7, with D hard to call. The germline V gene has CDR1 LGHNA and CDR2 YNFKEQ. V lost 0 bases and J 0 bases, leaving 9 bases between the germline ends. This CDR3 region has 15 residues. CDR3 protein: CASSQDRGHSYEQYF. The DNA for the CDR3 is TGTGCCAGCAGCCAAGATCGAGGCCACTCCTACGAGCAGTACTTC.